The sequence of this T cell receptor beta chain was determined in a study of T cells after yellow fever vaccination. CDR1 is SGHRS and CDR2 is YFSETQ in the germline V gene. The CDR3 is 15 residues long. V was pared by 0 bases and J by 6 bases, with 13 bases between. Study-wide findings and caveats: Boosting was followed by the reappearance of most primary-vaccination clones (roughly 95% CD4, under 90% CD8).

Each CDR3 protein gets one entry after TCRdb re-called the 5' RACE reads with MiXCR. The sample consists of hundreds of thousands of distinct CDR3 sequences, 15% to 20% of them appearing once. Details on this clonotype: Its matching antigen is unknown.

The sequence was collected from a man aged 25 to 45 who received the YFV17D yellow fever vaccine. The V call is TRBV5-1, the J call TRBJ2-1, with TRBD2 as a possible D gene (5 bases). Source: PBMCs, taken 15 days after the yellow fever booster vaccination. The CDR3 coding sequence is TGCGCCAGCAGCTTGGAGACTACACTCCTCAATGAGCAGTTCTTC. This translates into CASSLETTLLNEQFF.